Described below is a single T cell receptor beta chain sequence and its context. Its matching antigen is unknown. TCRdb processed the 5' RACE reads again and assigns one entry to each CDR3 protein, with no DNA. In total, the table holds 250,000 or so distinct CDR3 sequences. These data belong to a study of T cells expressing NK-cell markers. About the research overall: The TCR beta repertoires were obtained from sorted CD3+CD56+NKG2C+, CD3+CD56+NKG2C- and CD3+CD56-NKG2C+ T cells.

Germline V CDR1 and CDR2: SGHTA, FQGNSA. The CDR3 has 14 residues. Study-wide results and caveats: Nothing established the HCMV specificity of expanded NKG2C+ T cell clones. The share of CD8+ T cells held by dominant NKG2C+ clonotypes was 1.0-7.0% in about 6 donors.

The rearrangement joins TRBV7-2 to TRBJ2-3. This receptor was taken from a woman aged 18 to 75 in good health. The sequenced sample consisted of blood T cells: a sorted CD56 or NKG2C T cell subset, CD4+ or CD8+ T cells, or bulk PBMC T cells (not recorded which). The CDR3 loop is CASSLWASTDTQYF.